A selection of T cell receptor beta chains follows, all from one sample in a study of blood T cells in healthy people across ages. TCRdb recomputed calls from the 5' RACE reads with MiXCR, one row per CDR3 protein. The sample has around 1.5 million distinct CDR3 sequences, roughly 40% seen once; the top ten hold under 8%. The specimen was blood. The source of these receptors is a woman aged 18-29 years in good health. CDR3s include the opening cysteine and the closing phenylalanine or tryptophan. A D gene is named only where the DNA matches it firmly. Clone size is shown for a subset of rows, as once, few, many or a class of expanded clone.

J: TRBJ2-3; V: TRBV20-1; size: .; D: .; CDR3: CSARGPATETQYF; DNA: TGCAGTGCTAGGGGACCTGCCACAGAGACGCAGTATTTT
J: TRBJ2-3; V: TRBV7-2; size: few; D: .; CDR3: CASSPRPSPTQYF; DNA: TGTGCCAGCAGCCCCAGGCCGTCTCCTACGCAGTATTTT
J: TRBJ2-5; V: TRBV9; size: few; D: TRBD1; CDR3: CASSPGQARETQYF; DNA: TGTGCCAGCAGCCCGGGACAGGCCCGAGAGACCCAGTACTTC
J: TRBJ2-1; V: TRBV7-2; size: few; D: TRBD1; CDR3: CASRAPGQAYNEQFF; DNA: TGTGCCAGCAGAGCGCCGGGACAGGCGTACAATGAGCAGTTCTTC
J: TRBJ1-5; V: TRBV7-8; size: .; D: .; CDR3: CASTLVGDRVLGNQPQHF; DNA: TGTGCCAGCACCTTAGTGGGGGACCGAGTTTTGGGCAATCAGCCCCAGCATTTT
J: TRBJ2-5; V: TRBV10-3; size: .; D: TRBD2; CDR3: CAVSEQLAGGLQETQYF; DNA: TGTGCCGTCAGTGAGCAACTAGCGGGGGGCCTACAAGAGACCCAGTACTTC
J: TRBJ2-7; V: TRBV6-5; size: .; D: TRBD1; CDR3: CASSPRDSGSEQYF; DNA: TGTGCCAGCAGTCCCCGGGACAGTGGCTCCGAGCAGTACTTC
J: TRBJ2-7; V: TRBV6-1; size: .; D: .; CDR3: CASISLDSYEQYF; DNA: TGTGCCAGCATCAGTCTGGACAGCTACGAGCAGTACTTC
J: TRBJ1-1; V: TRBV4-1; size: few; D: .; CDR3: CASSSTGPQAFF; DNA: TGCGCCAGCAGCTCAACGGGACCTCAGGCTTTCTTT
J: TRBJ1-2; V: TRBV9; size: many; D: .; CDR3: CASSVDLENYGYTF; DNA: TGTGCCAGCAGCGTAGATCTCGAAAACTATGGCTACACCTTC
J: TRBJ2-3; V: TRBV7-9; size: .; D: TRBD2; CDR3: CASSKRGEQSRDTQYF; DNA: TGTGCCAGCAGCAAACGGGGGGAACAGAGCAGGGATACGCAGTATTTT
J: TRBJ2-7; V: TRBV20-1; size: many; D: TRBD2; CDR3: CSAYGGAYEQYF; DNA: TGCAGTGCGTACGGGGGGGCCTACGAGCAGTACTTC
J: TRBJ2-6; V: TRBV9; size: few; D: .; CDR3: CASSAAQSSGANVLTF; DNA: TGTGCCAGCAGCGCGGCCCAGTCCTCTGGGGCCAACGTCCTGACTTTC
J: TRBJ2-1; V: TRBV20-1; size: few; D: .; CDR3: CSARVGDPANEQFF; DNA: TGCAGTGCTAGAGTGGGGGACCCCGCCAATGAGCAGTTCTTC
J: TRBJ2-7; V: TRBV6-5; size: few; D: TRBD2; CDR3: CASSYKASGFYEQYF; DNA: TGTGCCAGCAGTTACAAGGCTAGCGGGTTCTACGAGCAGTACTTC
J: TRBJ1-4; V: TRBV27; size: .; D: .; CDR3: CASSFQGTLEKLFF; DNA: TGTGCCAGCAGTTTCCAGGGGACGTTGGAAAAACTGTTTTTT
J: TRBJ2-7; V: TRBV6-1; size: .; D: .; CDR3: CASSDRMYEQYF; DNA: TGTGCCAGCAGTGACAGGATGTACGAGCAGTACTTC
J: TRBJ2-7; V: TRBV12-3/TRBV12-4; size: .; D: TRBD2; CDR3: CASNSGLGTYEQYF; DNA: TGTGCCAGCAATTCGGGACTAGGAACCTACGAGCAGTACTTC
J: TRBJ2-1; V: TRBV25-1; size: few; D: .; CDR3: CASQDSFGQFF; DNA: TGTGCCAGCCAGGACAGTTTTGGGCAGTTCTTC
J: TRBJ2-1; V: TRBV6-5; size: few; D: .; CDR3: CASSYRSFSQSSYNEQFF; DNA: TGTGCCAGCAGTTATCGGTCTTTTTCTCAGAGCTCCTACAATGAGCAGTTCTTC
J: TRBJ2-1; V: TRBV10-3; size: many; D: TRBD2; CDR3: CAISDRTSGDEQFF; DNA: TGTGCCATCAGTGACCGGACTAGCGGAGATGAGCAGTTCTTC
J: TRBJ2-3; V: TRBV10-3; size: .; D: TRBD2; CDR3: CAITSGASTDTQYF; DNA: TGTGCCATCACGAGCGGGGCGAGCACAGATACGCAGTATTTT
J: TRBJ2-1; V: TRBV20-1; size: .; D: .; CDR3: CSAIAYNEQFF; DNA: TGCAGTGCTATAGCGTACAATGAGCAGTTCTTC
J: TRBJ2-3; V: TRBV20-1; size: .; D: .; CDR3: CSGGQEVAGDTQYF; DNA: TGCAGTGGGGGCCAAGAGGTGGCGGGAGATACGCAGTATTTT
J: TRBJ1-5; V: TRBV7-9; size: .; D: TRBD1; CDR3: CASSTGTGGAVANQPQHF; DNA: TGTGCCAGCAGTACCGGGACAGGGGGTGCGGTAGCCAATCAGCCCCAGCATTTT
J: TRBJ2-5; V: TRBV3-1; size: .; D: .; CDR3: CASSPRRTGQQETQYF; DNA: TGTGCCAGCAGCCCAAGACGGACTGGACAGCAAGAGACCCAGTACTTC
J: TRBJ2-5; V: TRBV4-2; size: few; D: .; CDR3: CASSQGAALNTQYF; DNA: TGTGCCAGCAGCCAAGGTGCCGCGTTAAATACCCAGTACTTC